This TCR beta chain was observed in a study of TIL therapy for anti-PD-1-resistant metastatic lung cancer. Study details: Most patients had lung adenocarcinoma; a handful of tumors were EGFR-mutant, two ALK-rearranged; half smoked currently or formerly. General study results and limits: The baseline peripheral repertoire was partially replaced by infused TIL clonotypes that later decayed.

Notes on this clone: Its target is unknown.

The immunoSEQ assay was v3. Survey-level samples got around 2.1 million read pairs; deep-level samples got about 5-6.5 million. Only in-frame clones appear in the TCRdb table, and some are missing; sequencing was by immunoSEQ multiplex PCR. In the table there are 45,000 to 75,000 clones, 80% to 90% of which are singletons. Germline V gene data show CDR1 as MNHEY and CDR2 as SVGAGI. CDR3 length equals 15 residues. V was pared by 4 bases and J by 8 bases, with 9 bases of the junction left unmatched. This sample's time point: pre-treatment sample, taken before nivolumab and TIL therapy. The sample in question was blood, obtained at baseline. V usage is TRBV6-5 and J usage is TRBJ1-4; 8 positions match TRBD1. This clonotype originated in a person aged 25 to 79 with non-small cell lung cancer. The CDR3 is CASSSQGANLEKLFF. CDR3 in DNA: TGTGCCAGCAGTTCCCAGGGGGCGAACTTAGAAAAACTGTTTTTT.